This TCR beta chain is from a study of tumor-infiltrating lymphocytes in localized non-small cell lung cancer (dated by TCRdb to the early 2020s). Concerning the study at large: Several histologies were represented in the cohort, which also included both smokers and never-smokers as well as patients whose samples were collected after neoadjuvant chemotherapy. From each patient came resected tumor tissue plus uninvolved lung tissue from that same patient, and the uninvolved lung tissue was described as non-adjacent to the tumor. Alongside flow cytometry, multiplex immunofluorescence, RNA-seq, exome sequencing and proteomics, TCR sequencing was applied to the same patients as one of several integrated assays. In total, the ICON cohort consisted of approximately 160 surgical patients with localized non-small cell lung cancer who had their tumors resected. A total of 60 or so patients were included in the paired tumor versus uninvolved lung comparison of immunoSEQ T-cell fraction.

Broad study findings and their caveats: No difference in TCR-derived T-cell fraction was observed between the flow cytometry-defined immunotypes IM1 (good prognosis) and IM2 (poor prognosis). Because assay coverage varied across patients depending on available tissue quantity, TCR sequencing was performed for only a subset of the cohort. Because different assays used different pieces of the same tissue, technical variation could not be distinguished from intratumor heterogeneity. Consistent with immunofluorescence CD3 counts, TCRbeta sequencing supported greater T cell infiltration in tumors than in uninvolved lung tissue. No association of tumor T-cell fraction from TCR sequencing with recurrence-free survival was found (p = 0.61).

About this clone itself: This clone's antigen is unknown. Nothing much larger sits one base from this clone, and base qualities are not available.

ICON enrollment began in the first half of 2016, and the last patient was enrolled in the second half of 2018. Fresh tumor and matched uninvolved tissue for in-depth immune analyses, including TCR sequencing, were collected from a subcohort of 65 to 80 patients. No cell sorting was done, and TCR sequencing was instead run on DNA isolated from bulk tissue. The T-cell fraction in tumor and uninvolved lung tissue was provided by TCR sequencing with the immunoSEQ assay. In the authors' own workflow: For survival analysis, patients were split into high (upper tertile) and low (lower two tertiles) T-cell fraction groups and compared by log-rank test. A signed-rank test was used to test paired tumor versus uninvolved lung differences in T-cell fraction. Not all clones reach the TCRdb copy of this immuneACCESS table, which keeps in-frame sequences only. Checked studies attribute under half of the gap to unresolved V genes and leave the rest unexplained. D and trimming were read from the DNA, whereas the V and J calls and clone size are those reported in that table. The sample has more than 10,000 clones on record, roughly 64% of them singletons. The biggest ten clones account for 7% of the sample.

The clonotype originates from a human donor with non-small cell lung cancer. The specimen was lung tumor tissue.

Here is the DNA: TGTGCCAGCTCCGAGAGGGGCGGATCAACTGAAGCTTTCTTT. Its protein product is CASSERGGSTEAFF. The V and J segments used are TRBV18 and TRBJ1-1; perhaps TRBD1 is the D gene, with 5 bases matching. From cysteine to phenylalanine, the CDR3 is 14 amino acids long. Here the CDR3 DNA is all that survives: 42 bases in frame from base 1. Trimming at the junction amounts to 6 bases on V and 5 bases on J, and the germline ends lie 16 bases apart. The germline V gene specifies KGHSH as CDR1 and LQKENI as CDR2.